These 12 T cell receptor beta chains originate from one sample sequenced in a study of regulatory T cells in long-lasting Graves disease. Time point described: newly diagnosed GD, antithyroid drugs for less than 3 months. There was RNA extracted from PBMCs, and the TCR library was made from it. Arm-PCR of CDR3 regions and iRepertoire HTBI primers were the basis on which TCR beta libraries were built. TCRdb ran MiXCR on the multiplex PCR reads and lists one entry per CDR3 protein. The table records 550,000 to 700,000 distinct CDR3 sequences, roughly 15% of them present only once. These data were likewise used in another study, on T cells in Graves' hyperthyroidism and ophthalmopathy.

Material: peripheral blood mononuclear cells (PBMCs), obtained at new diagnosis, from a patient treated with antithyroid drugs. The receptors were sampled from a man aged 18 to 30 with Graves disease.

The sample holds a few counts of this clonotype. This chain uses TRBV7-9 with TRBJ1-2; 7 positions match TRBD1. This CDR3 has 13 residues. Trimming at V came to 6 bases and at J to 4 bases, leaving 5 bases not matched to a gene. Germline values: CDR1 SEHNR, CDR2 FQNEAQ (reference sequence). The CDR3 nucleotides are TGTGCCAGCAGTACTCGGGACAGCTATGGCTACACCTTC. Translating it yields CASSTRDSYGYTF. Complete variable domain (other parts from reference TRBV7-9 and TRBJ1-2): DTGVSQNPRHKITKRGQNVTFRCDPISEHNRLYWYRQTLGQGPEFLTYFQNEAQLEKSRLLSDRFSAERPKGSFSTLEIQRTEQGDSAMYLCASSTRDSYGYTFGSGTRLTVV.

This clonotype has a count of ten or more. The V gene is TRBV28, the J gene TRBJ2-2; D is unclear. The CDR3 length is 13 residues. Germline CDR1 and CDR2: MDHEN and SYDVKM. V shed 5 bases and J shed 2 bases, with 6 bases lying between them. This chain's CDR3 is CASSPSNTGELFF. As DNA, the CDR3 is TGTGCCAGCAGTCCCTCCAACACCGGGGAGCTGTTTTTT.

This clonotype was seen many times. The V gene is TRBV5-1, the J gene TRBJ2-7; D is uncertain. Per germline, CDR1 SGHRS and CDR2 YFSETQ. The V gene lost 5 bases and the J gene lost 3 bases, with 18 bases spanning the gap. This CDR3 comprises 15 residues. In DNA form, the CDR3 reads TGCGCCAGCAGTCCTAGTGTTCCCTTGGGCTACGAGCAGTACTTC. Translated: CASSPSVPLGYEQYF.

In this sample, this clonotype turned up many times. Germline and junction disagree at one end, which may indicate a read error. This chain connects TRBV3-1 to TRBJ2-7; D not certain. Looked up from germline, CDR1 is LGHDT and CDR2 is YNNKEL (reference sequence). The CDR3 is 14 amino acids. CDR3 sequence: CASSRTASSYEQYF. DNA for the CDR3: TGCGCCAGCAGCCGGACCGCCTCCTCCTACGAGCAGTACTTC.

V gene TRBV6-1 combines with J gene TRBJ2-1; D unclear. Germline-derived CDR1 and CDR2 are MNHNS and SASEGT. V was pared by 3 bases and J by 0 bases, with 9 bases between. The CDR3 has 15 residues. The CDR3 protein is CASSDGTVSYNEQFF. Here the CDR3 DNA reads TGTGCCAGCAGTGACGGCACAGTCTCCTACAATGAGCAGTTCTTC.

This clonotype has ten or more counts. For the CDR3, the DNA is TGTGCCAGCAGCTTAACGGGACAGGACACAGATACGCAGTATTTT. Protein sequence: CASSLTGQDTDTQYF. J is TRBJ2-3 and V is TRBV7-3; TRBD1 matches 8 bases. The ends lost 0 bases at V and 2 bases at J; junction bases unmatched: 1. The CDR3 totals 15 residues. The V gene's germline CDR1 is SGHTA and CDR2 FQGTGA.

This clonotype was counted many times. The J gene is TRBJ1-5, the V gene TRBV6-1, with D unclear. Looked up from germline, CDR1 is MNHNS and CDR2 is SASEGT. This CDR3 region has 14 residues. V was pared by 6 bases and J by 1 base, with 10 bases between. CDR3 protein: CASSESYSNQPQHF. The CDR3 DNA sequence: TGTGCCAGCAGCGAGAGTTACAGCAATCAGCCCCAGCATTTT.

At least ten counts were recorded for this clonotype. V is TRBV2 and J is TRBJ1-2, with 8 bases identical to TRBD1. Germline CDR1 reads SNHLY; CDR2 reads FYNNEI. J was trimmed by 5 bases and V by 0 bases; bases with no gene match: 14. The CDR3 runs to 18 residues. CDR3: CASSEASAGGAVGYGYTF. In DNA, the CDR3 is TGTGCCAGCAGTGAAGCCTCGGCAGGGGGCGCCGTGGGTTATGGCTACACCTTC.

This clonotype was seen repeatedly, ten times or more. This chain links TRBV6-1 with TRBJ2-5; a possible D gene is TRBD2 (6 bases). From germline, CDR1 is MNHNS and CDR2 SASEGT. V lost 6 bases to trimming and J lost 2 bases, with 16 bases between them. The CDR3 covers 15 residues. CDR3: CASRPQRVHQETQYF. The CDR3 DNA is TGTGCCAGCAGACCCCAGCGGGTTCATCAAGAGACCCAGTACTTC.

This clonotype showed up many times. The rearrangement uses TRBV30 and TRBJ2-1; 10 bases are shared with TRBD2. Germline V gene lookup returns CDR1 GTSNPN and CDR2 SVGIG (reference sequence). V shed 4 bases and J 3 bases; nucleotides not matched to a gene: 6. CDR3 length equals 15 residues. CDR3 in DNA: TGTGCCTGGAACAAAGCGGGAGGGGTCTACAATGAGCAGTTCTTC. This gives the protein CAWNKAGGVYNEQFF.

The CDR3 region has the DNA TGTGCCAGCAGTGAGTCGGCGATCTCTGGAAACACCATATATTTT. As protein: CASSESAISGNTIYF. J is TRBJ1-3 and V is TRBV25-1; D not certain. The CDR3 contains 15 residues. Trimming removed 3 bases at V and 0 bases at J, with 9 bases between. Germline V gene sequence: CDR1 MGHDK, CDR2 SYGVNS.

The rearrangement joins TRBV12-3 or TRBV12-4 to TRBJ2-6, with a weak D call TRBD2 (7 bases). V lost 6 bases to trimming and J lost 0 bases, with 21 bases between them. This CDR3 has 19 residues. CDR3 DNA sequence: TGTGCCAGCAGGAACGCCCTTGGGGGGGCACCCTCTGGGGCCAACGTCCTGACTTTC. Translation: CASRNALGGAPSGANVLTF.